The clone carrying this TCR beta chain came up a few times. Its target is not known. Germline lookup yields CDR1 SGHRS and CDR2 YFSETQ. V gave up 0 bases and J gave up 8 bases, with 12 bases separating them. The CDR3 covers 14 residues. The data are from a study of blood T cells in healthy people across ages. Notes on the study in general: Both higher diversity and more naive CD4+ cells marked long-lived donors when set against aged donors. Age advanced and TCR beta diversity per million T cells fell, roughly linearly.

A J-beta primer mix and a sample-barcoded 5' primer were used in a second PCR of roughly 7 to 12 cycles. Template switching added a 12-random-nucleotide identifier to every cDNA molecule. A minimum of 2.5 million CDR3-containing paired-end reads was obtained for each sample. MiXCR, run by TCRdb on the 5' RACE reads, gives a single entry per CDR3 protein. The sample gives about 1.8 million distinct CDR3 sequences, roughly 50% of which show up once; roughly 2.1% is in the top ten. The rearrangement links TRBV5-1 to TRBJ2-1, with D unresolved. This TCR was recovered from a woman in her thirties or forties in good health. Material: blood. For the CDR3, the DNA is TGCGCCAGCAGCTTGGCGAGGAGCCGCGATGAGCAGTTCTTC. Protein product: CASSLARSRDEQFF. The full variable domain, completed using reference TRBV5-1 and TRBJ2-1, is KAGVTQTPRYLIKTRGQQVTLSCSPISGHRSVSWYQQTPGQGLQFLFEYFSETQRNKGNFPGRFSGRQFSNSRSEMNVSTLELGDSALYLCASSLARSRDEQFFGPGTRLTVL.